The entry that follows covers one T cell receptor (beta chain) sequence. The record originates from a study of control samples from healthy donors and cancer patients. Clones were sequenced by immunoSEQ multiplex PCR, and TCRdb holds only the in-frame ones, with some missing. Of approximately 50,000 clones in the sample, about 90% were seen once. The CDR3 has 16 residues. Germline V gene lookup returns CDR1 SGHTA and CDR2 FQGTGA. Trimming cost V 4 bases and J 3 bases; bases outside gene matches: 8. The chain is built from TRBV7-3 and TRBJ2-2, with 7 bases fitting TRBD2. Material for sequencing was PBMCs. The TCR was taken from a woman aged 60-75 years with lung cancer. The CDR3 DNA reads TGTGCCAGCAGCTCCATGGAGGGAGGGGACACCGGGGAGCTGTTTTTT. It translates to CASSSMEGGDTGELFF.